The T cell receptor (beta chain) described here comes from a study of identical twins. Per germline, CDR1 PRHDT and CDR2 FYEKMQ (reference sequence). Trimming took off 0 bases at V and 0 bases at J, with 15 bases between the two ends. The CDR3 has 18 amino acids. TCRdb passed the 5' RACE reads through MiXCR, listing each CDR3 protein once. The data contain some 1,600,000 distinct CDR3 sequences, 25% to 35% of them singletons. Study observations and caveats: Beta out-of-frame sequences displayed a weaker excess of sharing between twins. Twin-shared out-of-frame alpha sequences showed excess low generation probability. Without tracking the same donors, conclusions rested on cross-sectional statistical analysis.

As for this clonotype: Its antigen is as yet unknown.

This clonotype was sampled from a newborn girl in good health. The specimen was cord blood. The J gene is TRBJ1-3, the V gene TRBV13; D not certain. The CDR3 bases are TGTGCCAGCAGCTTAGGGCCGGCGGCCTCAATCTCTGGAAACACCATATATTTT. Residues: CASSLGPAASISGNTIYF.